A selection of T cell receptor beta chains follows, all from one sample in a study of control samples from healthy donors and cancer patients. TCRdb's table, derived via immunoSEQ multiplex PCR, lists solely in-frame clones and lacks some. There are 100,000 or so clones in the sample; approximately 90% occur only once, and over 6.5% lies in the top ten. Material for sequencing was blood. These receptor sequences come from a man aged 25-45 years in good health. Each CDR3 is given without its conserved first and last residue. Only some rows state a clone size, as once, few, many or a class for expanded clones.

CDR3,V,J,size
ASSFPEFYGYT,TRBV12-3/TRBV12-4,TRBJ1-2,NA
ASSSFRRLERTGELF,TRBV3-1/TRBV3-2,TRBJ2-2,NA
ASRREETQY,TRBV4-1,TRBJ2-5,few
ASSPKAVNEKLF,TRBV3-1/TRBV3-2,TRBJ1-4,NA
ASSAGTFYGYT,TRBV5-6,TRBJ1-2,NA
ASSSSDWAEAF,TRBV5-1,TRBJ1-1,NA
ATMVTIQANYGYT,TRBV10-3,TRBJ1-2,NA
ASSWSQGAGNTIY,TRBV18,TRBJ1-3,NA
ASSLILAASSYNEQF,TRBV7-6,TRBJ2-1,NA
ASSQYDGTSGGRTGELF,TRBV3-1/TRBV3-2,TRBJ2-2,NA
ASSHDRGETQY,TRBV4-1,TRBJ2-5,NA
ASSVGDRPNTEAF,TRBV5-6,TRBJ1-1,NA
ASSLDARVRF,TRBV12-3/TRBV12-4,TRBJ2-1,NA
ASSQQGSETQY,TRBV12-3/TRBV12-4,TRBJ2-5,NA
ATRGGETLYEQY,TRBV2,TRBJ2-7,NA
ASSGSGWTAETQY,TRBV5-4,TRBJ2-5,NA
ASANAGVGQPQH,TRBV5-5,TRBJ1-5,NA
ASRWGGASDNEQF,TRBV2,TRBJ2-1,NA
ATKKGTGELF,TRBV24-1,TRBJ2-2,NA
ATDRTSGSAQF,TRBV12-3/TRBV12-4,TRBJ2-1,NA
ASSSLAGGHTDTQY,TRBV11-2,TRBJ2-3,NA